This TCR beta chain was obtained from a study of cytomegalovirus exposure and HLA in healthy donors. Primers for the PCR totalled 60 Vbeta and 13 Jbeta. Produced via immunoSEQ multiplex PCR; TCRdb's table is partial and in-frame only. The repertoire holds approximately 190,000 clones, with 70% to 85% as singletons. V gave up 4 bases and J gave up 0 bases, with 7 bases separating them. CDR1 and CDR2 from the germline V gene are LNHNV and YYDKDF (reference sequence). The CDR3 runs 14 residues. In the case of this clone: Its antigen is unidentified.

Study observations and caveats: Later analysis identified about 18,000 TCR beta sequences associated with HLA alleles, using a false discovery rate threshold of 0.05.

The rearrangement links TRBV15 to TRBJ1-3, with D unresolved. This receptor was taken from a man in his forties in good health and CMV-seropositive. Material for sequencing was PBMCs. The CDR3 region has the DNA TGTGCCACCAGCAACATCCACTCTGGAAACACCATATATTTT. Translated: CATSNIHSGNTIYF.